Below, 15 T cell receptor beta chains from the same sample are listed, as sequenced in a study of monozygotic twins with inflammatory bowel disease. TCRdb re-called the 5' RACE reads; every CDR3 protein appears as one record, without DNA. The sample includes approximately 340,000 distinct CDR3 sequences. Sequences were obtained from blood. The receptor source for this set is a human donor with ulcerative colitis or Crohn's disease, or a healthy co-twin of an affected twin (not recorded which).

This rearrangement joins TRBV7-9 to TRBJ1-3. The CDR3 loop spans 16 amino acids. The V gene's germline CDR1 is SEHNR and CDR2 FQNEAQ (reference sequence). This CDR3 reads CASSLAIGFSGNTIYF.

The chain uses TRBV28 and TRBJ1-6. The V gene's germline CDR1 is MDHEN and CDR2 SYDVKM. CDR3 size: 12 residues. This chain's CDR3 is CASKGNNSPLHF. Using reference TRBV28 and TRBJ1-6 for the parts outside the CDR3, the full variable domain is DVKVTQSSRYLVKRTGEKVFLECVQDMDHENMFWYRQDPGLGLRLIYFSYDVKMKEKGDIPEGYSVSREKKERFSLILESASTNQTSMYLCASKGNNSPLHFGNGTRLTVT.

The rearrangement joins TRBV28 to TRBJ2-5; TCRdb returns TRBD1, unconfirmable since there is no DNA. CDR3 length: 18 amino acids. Germline values: CDR1 MDHEN, CDR2 SYDVKM. CDR3 region: CASSSFWTADKNQETQYF.

V usage is TRBV20-1 and J usage is TRBJ2-3; TCRdb outputs TRBD2, but without DNA this stays unchecked. In germline, CDR1 is DFQATT, CDR2 SNEGSKA (reference sequence). This CDR3 contains 15 residues. CDR3 loop: CSAREYGRMSDTQYF.

The chain is built from TRBV12-5 and TRBJ1-6. Germline values: CDR1 LGHNT, CDR2 FRNRAP. CDR3 length: 14 amino acids. The CDR3: CASGPGPYNSPLHF.

The J gene is TRBJ2-1, the V gene TRBV11-2. Germline loops: CDR1 SGHAT, CDR2 FQNNGV. This CDR3 is 13 amino acids long. CDR3 in amino acids: CASSLVRWDEQFF.

The rearrangement uses TRBV24-1 and TRBJ2-3; the TCRdb call, TRBD1, lacks DNA for checking. Germline-derived CDR1 and CDR2 are KGHDR and SFDVKD. CDR3 length equals 14 residues. This CDR3 is CATKGWWPTDTQYF.

V usage is TRBV18 and J usage is TRBJ2-1; TCRdb calls TRBD1, which cannot be checked without DNA. The CDR3 is 18 residues long. Germline assignment: CDR1 KGHSH and CDR2 LQKENI. This chain's CDR3 is CASSPPGLQTGGANEQFF.

The V call is TRBV6-1, the J call TRBJ1-2; TCRdb returns TRBD1, unconfirmable since there is no DNA. Germline V gene data show CDR1 as MNHNS and CDR2 as SASEGT. CDR3 length: 14 residues. CDR3 protein: CASGAYRGRGGYTF.

J is TRBJ1-6 and V is TRBV11-2. The CDR3 spans 15 residues. Germline CDR1 and CDR2: SGHAT and FQNNGV. CDR3 amino acids: CASSLGYRDNSPLHF.

V usage is TRBV27 and J usage is TRBJ1-5; the D call from TCRdb, TRBD1, cannot be confirmed without DNA. CDR3 length: 15 amino acids. Per the germline V gene, CDR1 is MNHEY and CDR2 is SMNVEV (reference sequence). CDR3 sequence: CASSRRDRGQAPQHF.

This chain uses TRBV5-6 with TRBJ1-2. Germline loops: CDR1 SGHDT, CDR2 YYEEEE. CDR3 length equals 13 residues. The CDR3: CASSSRLWDGYTF.

The chain uses TRBV28 and TRBJ2-5; TCRdb indicates TRBD1, and absent DNA this call remains unverified. CDR1 and CDR2 (germline): MDHEN, SYDVKM. The CDR3 length is 14 residues. This chain's CDR3 is CASRPGRRQETQYF.

This rearrangement joins TRBV12-3 or TRBV12-4 to TRBJ1-4; no DNA is available, so the TRBD1 call from TCRdb remains unchecked. This CDR3 region has 15 residues. The CDR3 here is CASTSDRTGVEKLFF.

This CDR3 is CSAPGGSNEKLFF. This chain links TRBV20-1 with TRBJ1-4; absent DNA, TCRdb's TRBD1 call cannot be checked. CDR1 is DFQATT, CDR2 SNEGSKA, per germline (reference sequence). The CDR3 totals 13 residues.